The 27 T cell receptor beta chains in this list originate from one sample, sequenced in a study of blood T cell repertoires in COVID-19. TCRdb's copy holds only in-frame clones and misses some; the assay was immunoSEQ multiplex PCR. This table has 250,000 to 350,000 clones, nearly 90% appearing once. The material sequenced was PBMCs or T cells enriched from blood (not recorded which). The receptors stem from a woman aged 18-35 years with acute COVID-19.

V usage is TRBV18 and J usage is TRBJ1-1; no reliable D call. The ends were cut back, 3 bases at V and 3 bases at J, with 14 bases in the middle. Looked up from germline, CDR1 is KGHSH and CDR2 is LQKENI. CDR3 size: 15 residues. CDR3 in DNA: TGTGCCAGCTCACCCGCGCAGACTGGCGACACTGAAGCTTTCTTT. Protein product: CASSPAQTGDTEAFF.

The chain couples TRBV4-1 to TRBJ2-1; 10 bases line up with TRBD2. The CDR3 is 14 amino acids. Per the germline V gene, CDR1 is MGHRA and CDR2 is YSYEKL. The V and J ends lost 0 bases and 8 bases, in that order; junction bases with no gene match: 1. CDR3 region: CASSQDLAGDEQFF. The CDR3 DNA reads as TGCGCCAGCAGCCAAGATCTAGCGGGAGATGAGCAGTTCTTC.

V gene TRBV5-1 combines with J gene TRBJ1-1; tentative D call: TRBD1 (5 bases). CDR3 length: 15 amino acids. Trimming stripped 3 bases from V and 2 bases from J, with 14 bases between. Germline loops: CDR1 SGHRS, CDR2 YFSETQ. CDR3 bases: TGCGCCAGCAGCTGGGGGAGTGGGACTAACACTGAAGCTTTCTTT. Its protein product is CASSWGSGTNTEAFF.

The rearrangement links TRBV19 to TRBJ2-2, with D possibly TRBD2 on 5 matching bases. The CDR3 is 13 amino acids. Germline V gene lookup returns CDR1 LNHDA and CDR2 SQIVND (reference sequence). The germline V and J ends were trimmed by 4 bases and 7 bases, with 10 bases remaining between them. CDR3 region: CASSSGLGGELFF. Here the CDR3 DNA reads TGTGCCAGTAGTAGCGGACTGGGCGGGGAGCTGTTTTTT.

The rearrangement uses TRBV5-1 and TRBJ2-3, with 7 bases matching TRBD2. Germline trimming cut 1 base from V and 2 bases from J; bases unmatched to any gene: 10. The CDR3 covers 17 residues. Germline V CDR1 and CDR2: SGHRS, YFSETQ. CDR3 amino acids: CASSLLVVAGDTDTQYF. The DNA of the CDR3 is TGCGCCAGCAGCTTGTTAGTCGTAGCGGGTGACACAGATACGCAGTATTTT.

This clone was counted a few times. The chain employs TRBV18 and TRBJ1-1; 8 nucleotides agree with TRBD1. The CDR3 extends over 13 amino acids. Unmatched junction bases numbered 5, after V lost 6 bases and J lost 5 bases. Per germline, CDR1 KGHSH and CDR2 LQKENI. The chain's CDR3 is CASSQGARTEAFF. CDR3 DNA sequence: TGTGCCAGCTCCCAGGGGGCGCGGACTGAAGCTTTCTTT.

This clone was recorded a few times. CDR3 coding DNA: TGTGCCAGCAGCCAAGGCGTGGGACAGGGATCAAAAGAGCAGTACTTC. Protein product: CASSQGVGQGSKEQYF. This chain uses TRBV4-2 with TRBJ2-7, with 9 nucleotides matching TRBD1. The germline gives CDR1 LGHNA, CDR2 YNFKEQ. The V and J ends lost 1 base and 7 bases, in that order; junction bases with no gene match: 11. CDR3 length: 16 residues.

V gene TRBV9 combines with J gene TRBJ1-1; TRBD1 matches 8 bases. This CDR3 has 14 residues. Per the germline V gene, CDR1 is SGDLS and CDR2 is YYNGEE. The ends lost 4 bases at V and 6 bases at J; junction bases unmatched: 8. In DNA, the CDR3 is TGTGCCAGCAGCTCACAGGGGGAAGGTCCTGAAGCTTTCTTT. It yields the protein CASSSQGEGPEAFF.

A single count supports this clone. The chain joins TRBV28 to TRBJ2-3, with D tentatively TRBD2 (6 bases). The germline V gene encodes CDR1 MDHEN and CDR2 SYDVKM. The CDR3 extends over 12 amino acids. Trimming took 5 bases from V and 8 from J, leaving 11 bases between them. Here the CDR3 DNA reads TGTGCCAGCAGTACCCACGGGGGTACGCAGTATTTT. This encodes CASSTHGGTQYF.

This sequence joins TRBV9 and TRBJ1-2; no clear D gene. Germline assignment: CDR1 SGDLS and CDR2 YYNGEE. The CDR3 is made up of 13 amino acids. Trimming cost V 0 bases and J 0 bases, with 3 bases left between them. CDR3: CASSVATNYGYTF. The CDR3 bases are TGTGCCAGCAGCGTAGCTACTAACTATGGCTACACCTTC.

This chain uses TRBV10-3 with TRBJ1-3; TRBD1 aligns across 12 bases. The V segment lost 5 bases and the J segment 1 base; nucleotides outside the gene matches: 21. The CDR3 spans 22 residues. The germline V gene has CDR1 ENHRY and CDR2 SYGVKD. The chain's CDR3 is CAISPSRGTGGLDPTSGNTIYF. For the CDR3, the DNA is TGTGCCATCAGTCCCTCGAGGGGGACAGGGGGCCTAGATCCGACGTCTGGAAACACCATATATTTT.

This chain joins TRBV28 and TRBJ1-2; a weak D match, TRBD1 (6 bases). The CDR3 runs 11 residues. Trimming took off 10 bases at V and 4 bases at J, with 10 bases between the two ends. Germline V gene sequence: CDR1 MDHEN, CDR2 SYDVKM. The chain's CDR3 is CAITGIYGYTF. CDR3 coding DNA: TGTGCCATCACAGGGATCTATGGCTACACCTTC.

CDR3 protein: CASSRRQGLGQPQHF. CDR3 sequence (DNA): TGTGCCAGCAGTCGTCGACAGGGGTTAGGTCAGCCCCAGCATTTT. The chain combines TRBV28 with TRBJ1-5; 8 positions match TRBD1. The length of the CDR3 is 15 residues. CDR1 and CDR2 from the germline V gene are MDHEN and SYDVKM. V lost 5 bases to trimming and J lost 6 bases; unmatched junction nucleotides: 9.

The sample holds a few counts of this clone. The rearrangement uses TRBV30 and TRBJ1-4; D is perhaps TRBD1 (5 bases). Germline CDR1 reads GTSNPN; CDR2 reads SVGIG (reference sequence). V lost 3 bases to trimming and J lost 8 bases, with 10 bases between them. The CDR3 sequence is 12 residues long. CDR3 nucleotide sequence: TGTGCCTGGAGGGGGCCAGGCGAAAAACTGTTTTTT. Protein: CAWRGPGEKLFF.

With respect to this clone: The sample carries other DNA sequences with the same CDR3. This chain joins TRBV7-2 and TRBJ2-2; 7 bases fit TRBD2. Trimming cost V 0 bases and J 6 bases; bases outside gene matches: 1. This CDR3 is built from 14 residues. Germline values: CDR1 SGHTA, CDR2 FQGNSA. The CDR3 DNA follows: TGTGCCAGCAGCTTAGCGGGAGGGCCCGGGGAGCTGTTTTTT. It translates to CASSLAGGPGELFF.

This chain links TRBV29-1 with TRBJ2-2, with TRBD2 matching 8 bases. From germline, CDR1 is SQVTM and CDR2 ANQGSEA. V was pared by 2 bases and J by 6 bases, with 5 bases of the junction left unmatched. The CDR3 has 14 amino acids. The CDR3 loop is CSVEKRERAGELFF. CDR3 nucleotide sequence: TGCAGCGTTGAAAAGCGGGAGAGAGCCGGGGAGCTGTTTTTT.

Points on this clone: Within the sample, other DNA sequences also encode this same CDR3. The V gene is TRBV10-1, the J gene TRBJ2-5, with 8 bases fitting TRBD1. CDR3 length: 15 amino acids. Germline CDR1 is WNHNN and CDR2 is SYGVQD (reference sequence). Losses at the gene ends were 2 bases for V and 1 base for J; bases not matched to a gene: 3. The CDR3 DNA reads as TGCGCCAGCAGTGAGGGACAGGGCCCCCAAGAGACCCAGTACTTC. Translating gives CASSEGQGPQETQYF.

The sample holds one count of this clone. The genes are TRBV10-2 and TRBJ1-1, with D possibly being TRBD1 (6 bases). The CDR3 is 14 residues long. Per germline, CDR1 WSHSY and CDR2 SAAADI. V was clipped by 7 bases and J by 1 base, with 13 bases between them. Here the CDR3 reads CASIDRSRNTEAFF. As DNA, the CDR3 is TGCGCCAGCATAGACAGGTCGAGGAACACTGAAGCTTTCTTT.

This chain connects TRBV30 to TRBJ2-3, with D perhaps matching TRBD2 (5 bases). The length of the CDR3 is 14 residues. Germline loops: CDR1 GTSNPN, CDR2 SVGIG (reference sequence). The germline V and J ends were trimmed by 3 bases and 2 bases, with 12 bases remaining between them. The CDR3 loop is CAWRFRGTTDTQYF. As DNA, the CDR3 is TGTGCCTGGAGGTTCCGGGGAACCACAGATACGCAGTATTTT.

The rearrangement joins TRBV7-9 to TRBJ2-5, with D tentatively TRBD2 (6 bases). V was clipped by 1 base and J by 2 bases, with 17 bases between them. The CDR3 spans 17 residues. Germline CDR1 is SEHNR and CDR2 is FQNEAQ (reference sequence). The chain's CDR3 is CASSLVLRLGTQETQYF. The CDR3 DNA follows: TGTGCCAGCAGCTTAGTACTACGTCTCGGGACTCAAGAGACCCAGTACTTC.

This clone was seen a few times. The gene calls are TRBV5-6 and TRBJ2-7; the D is unclear. In germline, CDR1 is SGHDT, CDR2 YYEEEE. Trimming stripped 4 bases from V and 3 bases from J, with 11 bases between. The CDR3 contains 13 residues. CDR3: CASSLSASYEQYF. The DNA of the CDR3 is TGTGCCAGCAGCCTGTCGGCTAGCTACGAGCAGTACTTC.

This sequence joins TRBV9 and TRBJ2-1; 8 positions match TRBD1. The length of the CDR3 is 18 residues. The junction had 17 bases not matched to a gene; V was cut back by 3 bases and J by 6 bases. CDR1 and CDR2 (germline): SGDLS, YYNGEE. CDR3 coding DNA: TGTGCCAGCAGCGCAGGGGGCGCTAATTATTTTGGGTCCAATGAGCAGTTCTTC. Translated, it gives CASSAGGANYFGSNEQFF.

The chain joins TRBV27 to TRBJ1-4; 8 nucleotides agree with TRBD1. J was trimmed by 3 bases and V by 4 bases; bases with no gene match: 4. The length of the CDR3 is 15 residues. Germline CDR1 MNHEY, CDR2 SMNVEV (reference sequence). CDR3 loop: CASSSQGAANEKLFF. DNA of the CDR3: TGTGCCAGCAGTTCCCAGGGGGCGGCTAATGAAAAACTGTTTTTT.

This rearrangement joins TRBV6-5 to TRBJ2-5, with 8 bases lining up with TRBD2. Trimming cost V 2 bases and J 0 bases; bases outside gene matches: 5. Germline CDR1 and CDR2: MNHEY and SVGAGI. The CDR3 runs 16 residues. The CDR3 loop reads CASSYDASGYQETQYF. CDR3 DNA sequence: TGTGCCAGCAGTTACGATGCTAGCGGGTACCAAGAGACCCAGTACTTC.

The chain links TRBV28 to TRBJ1-2; 7 bases line up with TRBD1. CDR1 and CDR2 from the germline V gene are MDHEN and SYDVKM. The length of the CDR3 is 13 residues. Losses at the gene ends were 1 base for V and 8 bases for J; bases not matched to a gene: 4. The CDR3 bases are TGTGCCAGCAGTTTATCGGTCAGGGGGGGCTACACCTTC. It yields the protein CASSLSVRGGYTF.

This chain connects TRBV6-5 to TRBJ1-4, with 7 bases that match TRBD1. CDR3 size: 14 residues. Trimming at V came to 5 bases and at J to 3 bases, leaving 3 bases not matched to a gene. The germline V gene encodes CDR1 MNHEY and CDR2 SVGAGI. CDR3 nucleotide sequence: TGTGCCAGCAGTCCGACAGGGTCTAATGAAAAACTGTTTTTT. This sequence encodes CASSPTGSNEKLFF.

This chain joins TRBV25-1 and TRBJ1-2; no definite D call. There are 11 residues in the CDR3. Germline CDR1 and CDR2: MGHDK and SYGVNS. The V gene lost 7 bases and the J gene lost 3 bases, with 6 bases spanning the gap. The CDR3 DNA is TGTGCCAGCACAGGTTACTATGGCTACACCTTC. Translating it yields CASTGYYGYTF.